This T cell receptor (beta chain) came from a study of persistence of HIV-infected CD4 T cells. About this clone itself: Its target is not known.

J lost 0 bases, V lost 10 bases, and 4 bases had no gene match. Germline V lookup: CDR1 ENHRY, CDR2 SYGVKD. CDR3 size: 14 residues. Sequencing used immunoSEQ version 4 in survey mode. Clones were sequenced by immunoSEQ multiplex PCR, and TCRdb holds only the in-frame ones, with some missing. The data contain tens of thousands of clones, 88% of them singletons. Nonspecific anti-CD3/anti-CD28 bead stimulation represents the broad CD4+ T cell repertoire. Sorting selected CD4+ T cells upregulating both CD40 ligand and CD69. For approximately 17 hours, CD8-depleted PBMCs received anti-CD28/CD49d costimulation, a CD40-blocking antibody and enfuvirtide.

V and J are TRBV10-3 and TRBJ2-3, with TRBD2 matching over 10 bases. Sample: CD4+ T cells sorted from PBMCs after roughly 18-hour stimulation, taken from a patient who received antiretroviral therapy. The origin of this receptor is an adult woman with HIV who was CMV-seropositive. The CDR3 here is CATTSGFSTDTQYF. CDR3 nucleotide sequence: TGTGCCACGACTAGCGGGTTTAGCACAGATACGCAGTATTTT.